These 25 T cell receptor beta chains share one sample of origin, sequenced in a study of OX40 agonist ivuxolimab in advanced cancers. Only in-frame clones appear in the TCRdb table, and some are missing; sequencing was by immunoSEQ multiplex PCR. The sample shows 55,000 to 80,000 clones, approximately 81% of them seen only once. Sequences were derived from CD4+ or CD8+ T cells sorted from blood, sampled in a trial of the OX40 agonist ivuxolimab. The source of these receptors is an adult with an advanced solid tumor such as melanoma, head and neck, liver or kidney cancer.

The chain is built from TRBV19 and TRBJ1-5, with 7 bases lining up with TRBD1. Germline assignment: CDR1 LNHDA and CDR2 SQIVND (reference sequence). V was pared by 10 bases and J by 7 bases, with 7 bases of the junction left unmatched. The CDR3 covers 12 residues. CDR3: CATRSGGQPQHF. For the CDR3, the DNA is TGTGCCACCCGGTCAGGGGGACAGCCCCAGCATTTT.

This clone turned up a few times. The chain links TRBV2 to TRBJ1-1; TRBD1 is a possible D gene (5 bases). V was clipped by 5 bases and J by 8 bases, with 6 bases between them. The V gene's germline CDR1 is SNHLY and CDR2 FYNNEI. CDR3 length: 10 amino acids. In DNA, the CDR3 is TGTGCCAGCAGTAGGGGAGAAGCTTTCTTT. Amino acid sequence: CASSRGEAFF.

The chain recombines TRBV11-3 with TRBJ1-2, with a tentative D call TRBD1 (6 bases). The germline gives CDR1 SGHNT, CDR2 YENEEA. The CDR3 is 12 amino acids. Trimming stripped 5 bases from V and 6 bases from J, with 10 bases between. Here the CDR3 reads CASSKGDHGYTF. The DNA for the CDR3 is TGTGCCAGCAGCAAGGGGGATCATGGCTACACCTTC.

The chain combines TRBV27 with TRBJ1-1; TRBD1 is a possible D gene (6 bases). The CDR3 spans 15 residues. Germline CDR1 MNHEY, CDR2 SMNVEV (reference sequence). The V gene lost 6 bases and the J gene lost 5 bases, with 19 bases spanning the gap. CDR3 DNA sequence: TGTGCCAGCAGGGTCCGGTTTGGGGGGCTGACTGAAGCTTTCTTT. Translation: CASRVRFGGLTEAFF.

The chain is built from TRBV5-8 and TRBJ2-2; 11 nucleotides match TRBD2. Germline V gene data show CDR1 as SGHTS and CDR2 as YDEGEE. The CDR3 contains 17 residues. The V and J ends lost 4 bases and 4 bases, in that order; junction bases with no gene match: 9. The DNA for the CDR3 is TGTGCCAGCAGCGATCTAGCGGGAGGACTCTCCACCGGGGAGCTGTTTTTT. It codes for CASSDLAGGLSTGELFF. The full variable domain, in which reference TRBV5-8 and TRBJ2-2 provide the parts outside the CDR3, is EAGVTQSPTHLIKTRGQQATLRCSPISGHTSVYWYQQALGLGLQFLLWYDEGEERNRGNFPPRFSGRQFPNYSSELNVNALELEDSALYLCASSDLAGGLSTGELFFGEGSRLTVL.

The V gene is TRBV6-1, the J gene TRBJ1-4, with TRBD1 matching over 7 bases. CDR3 length: 14 residues. Per the germline V gene, CDR1 is MNHNS and CDR2 is SASEGT. With V trimmed by 4 bases and J by 5 bases, 4 bases remained unmatched. The CDR3 loop reads CASSGQGPNEKLFF. The CDR3 DNA reads TGTGCCAGCAGTGGACAGGGACCAAATGAAAAACTGTTTTTT.

The chain uses TRBV19 and TRBJ1-3; D is undetermined. Germline loops: CDR1 LNHDA, CDR2 SQIVND (reference sequence). CDR3 length equals 15 residues. Trimming removed 7 bases at V and 0 bases at J, with 13 bases between. The CDR3: CASTAGDSSGNTIYF. CDR3 in DNA: TGTGCCAGTACCGCAGGAGATAGCTCTGGAAACACCATATATTTT.

Here the CDR3 reads CASSSPQGTEAFF. The CDR3 region has the DNA TGTGCCAGCAGTTCCCCTCAGGGCACTGAAGCTTTCTTT. The V gene is TRBV28, the J gene TRBJ1-1, with D tentatively TRBD1 (5 bases). The germline V gene has CDR1 MDHEN and CDR2 SYDVKM. The CDR3 is 13 residues long. The V and J ends lost 4 bases and 4 bases respectively, with 10 bases between them.

This chain links TRBV4-1 with TRBJ2-7, with D possibly TRBD2 on 6 matching bases. Trimming cost V 6 bases and J 6 bases, with 18 bases left between them. Germline V gene lookup returns CDR1 MGHRA and CDR2 YSYEKL. There are 14 residues in the CDR3. The CDR3 bases are TGCGCCAGCAGTCTAATCCGGGGGTCTTTCGAGCAGTACTTC. Protein: CASSLIRGSFEQYF.

This rearrangement joins TRBV19 to TRBJ1-5; 7 bases align to TRBD1. Trimming cost V 5 bases and J 4 bases; bases outside gene matches: 11. The CDR3 has 16 amino acids. Per germline, CDR1 LNHDA and CDR2 SQIVND (reference sequence). This CDR3 reads CASSSGGHRGNQPQHF. The CDR3 DNA is TGTGCCAGTAGTTCTGGCGGGCACAGGGGAAATCAGCCCCAGCATTTT.

This chain links TRBV7-9 with TRBJ1-4; 10 bases fit TRBD1. CDR1 is SEHNR, CDR2 FQNEAQ, per germline (reference sequence). The CDR3 loop spans 16 amino acids. The trim removed 5 bases at V and 3 bases at J, leaving 6 bases unmatched. CDR3 protein: CASSPRQGAANEKLFF. The CDR3 coding sequence is TGTGCCAGCAGCCCGCGACAGGGGGCAGCTAATGAAAAACTGTTTTTT.

The chain uses TRBV5-4 and TRBJ2-3; TRBD2 agrees at 12 bases. This CDR3 region has 17 residues. The J segment lost 2 bases and the V segment lost 4 bases, leaving 8 bases of the junction unmatched. From germline, CDR1 is SGHNT and CDR2 YYREEE (reference sequence). CDR3 DNA sequence: TGTGCCAGCAGCCCCGGGGCTAGCGGGGGGGTCACAGATACGCAGTATTTT. Amino acid sequence: CASSPGASGGVTDTQYF.

The J gene is TRBJ1-2, the V gene TRBV4-2; 8 nucleotides line up with TRBD1. Germline V gives CDR1 LGHNA, CDR2 YNFKEQ. There are 14 residues in the CDR3. J gave up 7 bases and V 4 bases, and 8 bases lay outside the gene matches. The CDR3 DNA sequence: TGTGCCAGCAGCCGAGAGACAGGGGTGGGTGGCTACACCTTC. It codes for CASSRETGVGGYTF.

The chain couples TRBV10-1 to TRBJ1-1, with 7 bases lining up with TRBD1. The germline V gene encodes CDR1 WNHNN and CDR2 SYGVQD (reference sequence). V gave up 5 bases and J gave up 5 bases; unmatched junction bases: 5. The CDR3 is 13 residues long. The CDR3: CASSRQGGTEAFF. The CDR3 DNA sequence: TGCGCCAGCAGTAGACAGGGCGGAACTGAAGCTTTCTTT.

The chain employs TRBV2 and TRBJ2-1, with a possible D match to TRBD1 (5 bases). Deletions cut 8 bases from V and 5 bases from J, with 19 bases between. CDR1 is SNHLY, CDR2 FYNNEI, per germline. This CDR3 has 15 residues. The CDR3 loop is CASAEGQGPHNEQFF. DNA for the CDR3: TGTGCCAGCGCTGAAGGTCAGGGCCCTCACAATGAGCAGTTCTTC. The whole variable domain, remainder taken from reference TRBV2 and TRBJ2-1, is EPEVTQTPSHQVTQMGQEVILRCVPISNHLYFYWYRQILGQKVEFLVSFYNNEISEKSEIFDDQFSVERPDGSNFTLKIRSTKLEDSAMYFCASAEGQGPHNEQFFGPGTRLTVL.

The CDR3 reads CASGQGGPDEKLFF. The CDR3, as DNA: TGTGCCAGCGGCCAGGGAGGTCCGGATGAAAAACTGTTTTTT. The rearrangement joins TRBV27 to TRBJ1-4; possible D gene TRBD1, 5 bases. The CDR3 is 14 amino acids. Trimming took off 8 bases at V and 6 bases at J, with 16 bases between the two ends. CDR1 is MNHEY and CDR2 is SMNVEV in the germline V gene (reference sequence).

This sequence joins TRBV28 and TRBJ2-6; D is uncertain. Germline-derived CDR1 and CDR2 are MDHEN and SYDVKM. The CDR3 totals 14 residues. Trimming removed 3 bases at V and 0 bases at J, with 3 bases between. The CDR3 sequence: CASSFLSGANVLTF. DNA of the CDR3: TGTGCCAGCAGTTTCCTCTCTGGGGCCAACGTCCTGACTTTC.

The V and J genes are TRBV18 and TRBJ2-7; no definite D call. Trimming took off 4 bases at V and 5 bases at J, with 12 bases between the two ends. Germline V gives CDR1 KGHSH, CDR2 LQKENI. The CDR3 is 13 residues long. CDR3 loop: CASSQDRQDEQYF. The CDR3 nucleotides are TGTGCCAGCTCACAGGATCGTCAAGACGAGCAGTACTTC.

The chain couples TRBV5-1 to TRBJ1-1, with a tentative D call TRBD1 (6 bases). Trimming took 7 bases from V and 2 from J, leaving 12 bases between them. Per the germline V gene, CDR1 is SGHRS and CDR2 is YFSETQ. This CDR3 spans 13 amino acids. The CDR3 DNA is TGCGCCAGCGGGCTACAGGGAAACACTGAAGCTTTCTTT. It yields the protein CASGLQGNTEAFF.

The chain is built from TRBV19 and TRBJ1-4, with 8 bases lining up with TRBD1. Germline V gene lookup returns CDR1 LNHDA and CDR2 SQIVND (reference sequence). J gave up 6 bases and V 5 bases, and 5 bases lay outside the gene matches. The CDR3 consists of 14 residues. CDR3 DNA: TGTGCCAGTAGTCCCCCAGGGGGCTATGAAAAACTGTTTTTT. Protein sequence: CASSPPGGYEKLFF.

Judged by abundance, this clone is medium-sized (0.01 to 0.1%). The chain has TRBV5-1 and TRBJ1-2, with 9 nucleotides matching TRBD1. Germline V gives CDR1 SGHRS, CDR2 YFSETQ. V shed 4 bases and J 2 bases; nucleotides not matched to a gene: 6. CDR3 length: 15 residues. DNA of the CDR3: TGCGCCAGCAGCGAGACCGGGACAGGGAACTATGGCTACACCTTC. Protein: CASSETGTGNYGYTF.

CDR3 coding DNA: TGTGCCAGCAGTGAGGGGAACCAGGGGCTCTTAGGTTCACCCCTCCACTTT. Translated: CASSEGNQGLLGSPLHF. The chain has TRBV2 and TRBJ1-6, with D possibly matching TRBD1 (6 bases). V was pared by 3 bases and J by 9 bases, with 21 bases between. Germline V gene data show CDR1 as SNHLY and CDR2 as FYNNEI. The CDR3 extends over 17 amino acids.

This clone appeared a single time. The genes are TRBV4-1 and TRBJ2-3; D uncertain. Trimming took 1 base from V and 3 from J, leaving 11 bases between them. The CDR3 is made up of 15 amino acids. Germline V gives CDR1 MGHRA, CDR2 YSYEKL. CDR3 loop: CASSQAPTVTDTQYF. Here the CDR3 DNA reads TGCGCCAGCAGCCAAGCCCCAACAGTAACAGATACGCAGTATTTT.

The chain uses TRBV7-9 and TRBJ2-2; D might be TRBD1 (5 bases). The CDR3 is made up of 13 amino acids. CDR1 and CDR2 from the germline V gene are SEHNR and FQNEAQ (reference sequence). The V end was cut by 6 bases, the J end by 5 bases, with 10 bases between. For the CDR3, the DNA is TGTGCCAGCAGTTCCAGGGTAACCGGGGAGCTGTTTTTT. Its protein is CASSSRVTGELFF.

V is TRBV28 and J is TRBJ2-1; 9 bases fit TRBD2. The CDR3 loop spans 14 amino acids. Looked up from germline, CDR1 is MDHEN and CDR2 is SYDVKM. J was trimmed by 8 bases and V by 3 bases; bases with no gene match: 5. The CDR3 protein is CASSLVAGVYEQFF. CDR3 sequence (DNA): TGTGCCAGCAGTTTGGTAGCGGGAGTCTATGAGCAGTTCTTC.